This TCR beta chain came from a study of blood T cell repertoires in COVID-19. Methods used by the authors: By means of reference gene primer amplification, nucleated cell counts were estimated. Only in-frame clones appear in the TCRdb table, and some are missing; sequencing was by immunoSEQ multiplex PCR. The V and J calls and clone size are taken from that table; D and trimming were inferred from the DNA. This table holds tens of thousands of clones, around 90% found once. Germline V gene data show CDR1 as MDHEN and CDR2 as SYDVKM. Trimming removed 7 bases at V and 5 bases at J, with 11 bases between. This CDR3 comprises 12 residues.

This sequence joins TRBV28 and TRBJ1-1; tentative D call: TRBD1 (5 bases). Material for sequencing was peripheral blood. The origin of this receptor is a human donor in a cohort sampled during active COVID-19. CDR3 region: CASIFRGTEAFF. In DNA, the CDR3 is TGTGCCAGCATCTTCCGGGGGACTGAAGCTTTCTTT.